What follows are 27 T cell receptor beta chains derived from one specimen sequenced in a study of cytotoxic CD8 clonotypes in ibrutinib-treated CLL. The table came from immunoSEQ multiplex PCR; TCRdb's copy has only in-frame clones and leaves some out. The repertoire has about 30,000 clones, 62% of them found once; the top ten carry around 13%. Material: PBMCs, obtained before ibrutinib treatment. All receptors derive from a human donor with chronic lymphocytic leukemia.

This clone turned up a few times. J is TRBJ1-2 and V is TRBV28; TRBD1 matches 9 bases. CDR3 length equals 14 residues. Trimming at V came to 5 bases and at J to 8 bases, leaving 9 bases not matched to a gene. Germline V gene sequence: CDR1 MDHEN, CDR2 SYDVKM. The CDR3 loop is CASSVDYTGGGYTF. Here the CDR3 DNA reads TGTGCCAGCAGTGTCGATTACACAGGGGGCGGCTACACCTTC.

The rearrangement links TRBV5-1 to TRBJ2-7; D is possibly TRBD1 (6 bases). Germline-derived CDR1 and CDR2 are SGHRS and YFSETQ. The CDR3 runs to 14 residues. V gave up 1 base and J gave up 3 bases, with 11 bases separating them. Here the CDR3 DNA reads TGCGCCAGCAGCTTGAGCGCAGGGGACTACGAGCAGTACTTC. This translates into CASSLSAGDYEQYF.

Concerning this clone itself: One junction end disagrees with the germline gene, perhaps due to a read error. The chain has TRBV11-2 and TRBJ2-7; weak D call: TRBD1 (5 bases). The CDR3 sequence is 15 residues long. Germline V CDR1 and CDR2: SGHAT, FQNNGV. The chain's CDR3 is CASSIDSYPSYEQYF. The CDR3 DNA sequence: TGTGCCAGCAGCATAGACAGTTATCCCTCCTACGAGCAGTACTTC.

The V and J genes are TRBV7-2 and TRBJ2-5; D is perhaps TRBD1 or TRBD2 (5 bases each). The CDR3 runs 14 residues. From germline, CDR1 is SGHTA and CDR2 FQGNSA. The V and J ends lost 3 bases and 2 bases respectively, with 10 bases between them. As DNA, the CDR3 is TGTGCCAGCAGCTTGGGGACGACACAAGAGACCCAGTACTTC. Translating it yields CASSLGTTQETQYF.

This clone has only a few counts. This chain links TRBV27 with TRBJ1-2, with unresolved D. V was shortened by 4 bases and J by 1 base, with 7 bases between the two germline ends. Germline CDR1 is MNHEY and CDR2 is SMNVEV (reference sequence). The CDR3 sequence is 13 residues long. CDR3 nucleotides: TGTGCCAGCAGTTACTCATATAACTATGGCTACACCTTC. Translating gives CASSYSYNYGYTF.

The chain combines TRBV18 with TRBJ2-5; 7 bases fit TRBD1. The trim removed 4 bases at V and 3 bases at J, leaving 2 bases unmatched. This CDR3 region has 13 residues. CDR1 is KGHSH, CDR2 LQKENI, per germline. CDR3: CASSRQGEETQYF. The CDR3 DNA reads as TGTGCCAGCTCACGACAGGGAGAAGAGACCCAGTACTTC.

The chain's CDR3 is CASNAPWASTGELFF. The CDR3 DNA reads TGTGCCAGTAATGCGCCCTGGGCTTCCACCGGGGAGCTGTTTTTT. This rearrangement joins TRBV19 to TRBJ2-2; D remains unclear. Germline V CDR1 and CDR2: LNHDA, SQIVND (reference sequence). CDR3 length: 15 residues. The V end was cut by 7 bases, the J end by 4 bases, with 16 bases between.

This chain joins TRBV6-5 and TRBJ2-1; TRBD2 matches 9 bases. The CDR3 runs to 15 residues. Germline values: CDR1 MNHEY, CDR2 SVGAGI. The V segment lost 2 bases and the J segment 9 bases; nucleotides outside the gene matches: 8. CDR3 protein: CASSYRGRGGGEQFF. For the CDR3, the DNA is TGTGCCAGCAGTTACCGCGGGAGGGGGGGAGGTGAGCAGTTCTTC.

In its sample, this clone was seen a few times. The chain is built from TRBV28 and TRBJ2-1; no firm D call. Trimming pared 10 bases from V and 8 bases from J, leaving 12 bases between. Germline V lookup: CDR1 MDHEN, CDR2 SYDVKM. The CDR3 is made up of 11 amino acids. CDR3 in DNA: TGTGCCACCGAACGGGTCGATGAGCAGTTCTTC. It translates to CATERVDEQFF.

The genes are TRBV5-1 and TRBJ2-1; the match to TRBD2 covers 7 bases. V lost 3 bases, J lost 5 bases, and 2 bases stayed unmatched. This CDR3 region has 13 residues. Germline lookup yields CDR1 SGHRS and CDR2 YFSETQ. In DNA form, the CDR3 reads TGCGCCAGCAGCTACACTAGCGACAATGAGCAGTTCTTC. Translated, it gives CASSYTSDNEQFF.

The chain uses TRBV10-3 and TRBJ1-1; maybe TRBD1 (5 bases). This CDR3 has 15 amino acids. The ends were cut back, 6 bases at V and 5 bases at J, with 19 bases in the middle. Germline values: CDR1 ENHRY, CDR2 SYGVKD. CDR3 DNA: TGTGCCATCAGGACGCAAGTGGCGGGGGGGACTGAAGCTTTCTTT. The encoded protein is CAIRTQVAGGTEAFF.

The chain's CDR3 is CASSLTYEQFF. CDR3 nucleotide sequence: TGTGCCAGCAGCTTGACGTATGAGCAGTTCTTC. The gene calls are TRBV5-6 and TRBJ2-1; D is unclear. Germline loops: CDR1 SGHDT, CDR2 YYEEEE. V lost 1 base and J lost 8, with 4 bases in between. The CDR3 sequence is 11 residues long.

The rearrangement links TRBV19 to TRBJ2-2; either TRBD1 or TRBD2 may fit D (5 bases each). V lost 5 bases and J lost 0, with 10 bases in between. CDR3 length: 15 residues. Germline V lookup: CDR1 LNHDA, CDR2 SQIVND (reference sequence). CDR3 coding DNA: TGTGCCAGTAGTCGGGGACCGTCGAACACCGGGGAGCTGTTTTTT. Translation gives CASSRGPSNTGELFF.

V and J are TRBV27 and TRBJ1-5; 8 bases are shared with TRBD1. CDR1 is MNHEY, CDR2 SMNVEV, per germline (reference sequence). The CDR3 runs 19 residues. The V gene end was trimmed by 4 bases and the J gene end by 2 bases; junction bases not matched to a gene: 16. The CDR3 is CASSSIQGAQIVGNQPQHF. CDR3 sequence (DNA): TGTGCCAGCAGTTCAATCCAGGGGGCCCAAATTGTGGGCAATCAGCCCCAGCATTTT.

The genes are TRBV18 and TRBJ2-5; 9 bases fit TRBD2. The CDR3 loop spans 15 amino acids. Trimming at V came to 3 bases and at J to 4 bases, leaving 6 bases not matched to a gene. Germline V gene sequence: CDR1 KGHSH, CDR2 LQKENI. The CDR3 coding sequence is TGTGCCAGCTCACCCAGACTAGCGGTATCAGAGACCCAGTACTTC. This codes for CASSPRLAVSETQYF.

The J gene is TRBJ1-2, the V gene TRBV11-2; D unresolved. CDR1 is SGHAT and CDR2 is FQNNGV in the germline V gene. The CDR3 sequence is 12 residues long. V lost 1 base and J 8 bases, leaving 8 bases between the germline ends. The CDR3 nucleotides are TGTGCCAGCAGCTTAGGGAGGGCGGGCTACACCTTC. Translation gives CASSLGRAGYTF.

This chain links TRBV4-1 with TRBJ2-7; D may be TRBD2 (7 bases). The V end was cut by 3 bases, the J end by 5 bases, with 17 bases between. Germline V gene lookup returns CDR1 MGHRA and CDR2 YSYEKL. This CDR3 region has 15 residues. CDR3 sequence: CASSHYPGGLNEQYF. The CDR3 DNA reads TGCGCCAGCAGCCACTATCCGGGGGGCCTGAACGAGCAGTACTTC.

The gene calls are TRBV10-3 and TRBJ1-1; D is possibly TRBD1 (5 bases). The ends were cut back, 0 bases at V and 2 bases at J, with 19 bases in the middle. The CDR3 runs to 18 residues. Looked up from germline, CDR1 is ENHRY and CDR2 is SYGVKD. The CDR3 coding sequence is TGTGCCATCAGTGAGTCGAAAGGGGTGGATTTCAAAAACACTGAAGCTTTCTTT. This encodes CAISESKGVDFKNTEAFF.

V is TRBV5-1 and J is TRBJ2-1; 11 bases map to TRBD2. CDR1 and CDR2 (germline): SGHRS, YFSETQ. Trimming took 5 bases from V and 1 from J; bases not matched to a gene: 11. The CDR3 consists of 18 residues. CDR3 loop: CASSPLAGGPGSYNEQFF. The CDR3 nucleotides are TGCGCCAGCAGTCCTTTAGCGGGGGGGCCGGGTTCCTACAATGAGCAGTTCTTC.

This clone was recorded a few times. The chain uses TRBV11-2 and TRBJ1-5; D uncertain. Germline CDR1 and CDR2: SGHAT and FQNNGV. The CDR3 has 15 residues. V was pared by 0 bases and J by 4 bases, with 10 bases between. This CDR3 is CASSLDRQQNQPQHF. CDR3 in DNA: TGTGCCAGCAGCTTAGATAGGCAGCAAAATCAGCCCCAGCATTTT.

J is TRBJ2-3 and V is TRBV18, with 7 bases matching TRBD2. The germline V gene has CDR1 KGHSH and CDR2 LQKENI. With V trimmed by 3 bases and J by 5 bases, 5 bases remained unmatched. The CDR3 spans 14 residues. CDR3 bases: TGTGCCAGCTCACCTGGGCGGGAGAGAGATACGCAGTATTTT. Amino acids: CASSPGRERDTQYF. Drawing the rest from reference TRBV18 and TRBJ2-3, the complete variable domain is NAGVMQNPRHLVRRRGQEARLRCSPMKGHSHVYWYRQLPEEGLKFMVYLQKENIIDESGMPKERFSAEFPKEGPSILRIQQVVRGDSAAYFCASSPGRERDTQYFGPGTRLTVL.

This rearrangement joins TRBV9 to TRBJ1-2; D gene uncertain. Germline values: CDR1 SGDLS, CDR2 YYNGEE. V lost 0 bases to trimming and J lost 4 bases, with 7 bases between them. The CDR3 runs to 13 residues. DNA of the CDR3: TGTGCCAGCAGCGTAGCAGGCGGCTATGGCTACACCTTC. Translated: CASSVAGGYGYTF.

The V and J genes are TRBV27 and TRBJ2-7; no firm D call. The V and J ends lost 0 bases and 5 bases respectively, with 8 bases between them. This CDR3 contains 13 residues. Per germline, CDR1 MNHEY and CDR2 SMNVEV (reference sequence). CDR3 protein: CASSLSWTHEQYF. DNA for the CDR3: TGTGCCAGCAGTTTATCCTGGACCCACGAGCAGTACTTC.

J is TRBJ1-1 and V is TRBV9; D ambiguous. Germline CDR1 is SGDLS and CDR2 is YYNGEE. This CDR3 spans 16 amino acids. The V end was cut by 0 bases, the J end by 1 base, with 13 bases between. CDR3 nucleotides: TGTGCCAGCAGCGTAGGCCTCGGGCCACAGAACACTGAAGCTTTCTTT. Translated: CASSVGLGPQNTEAFF.

The CDR3 bases are TGTGCCAGCAGTGTGGGGGTAGGGGCGTACGAGCAGTACTTC. It is translated as CASSVGVGAYEQYF. V and J are TRBV25-1 and TRBJ2-7; D may match TRBD1 or TRBD2 (5 bases each). The CDR3 is 14 amino acids. Trimming took off 4 bases at V and 4 bases at J, with 14 bases between the two ends. Germline V gene sequence: CDR1 MGHDK, CDR2 SYGVNS.

This clone was detected only a few times. This chain uses TRBV5-1 with TRBJ1-2; D gene ambiguous. Trimming left V 4 bases short and J 6 bases short, with 22 bases between. Germline V gene lookup returns CDR1 SGHRS and CDR2 YFSETQ. The CDR3 has 16 residues. Here the CDR3 reads CASSVALAAGLDGYTF. In DNA form, the CDR3 reads TGCGCCAGCAGCGTCGCTTTGGCGGCCGGGTTGGATGGCTACACCTTC.

This chain uses TRBV19 with TRBJ1-1; D uncertain. Germline CDR1 and CDR2: LNHDA and SQIVND (reference sequence). V lost 3 bases and J lost 0, with 11 bases in between. The CDR3 is 15 residues long. CDR3 in DNA: TGTGCCAGTAGTATTGAAGCAGTGATGAACACTGAAGCTTTCTTT. Encoded protein: CASSIEAVMNTEAFF.